This T cell receptor beta chain was sequenced during a study of blood T cell repertoires in COVID-19. Study-level background: Nucleic acid was either cDNA or gDNA, and it came from T cells, B-cell-depleted T cells, or PBMCs.

Adults between roughly 18 and 90 years of age took part from 20 to 25 US areas. Profiling relied on immunoSEQ multiplex PCR, and the TCRdb table lists in-frame clones only, not all of them. The table has 380,000 or so clones, over 75% seen once; the top ten hold 0.97%. Germline V CDR1 and CDR2: LGHDT, YNNKEL (reference sequence). The junction had 2 bases not matched to a gene; V was cut back by 4 bases and J by 2 bases. The CDR3 contains 14 residues. This clonotype was obtained from a woman aged 25 to 39 with acute COVID-19. The V and J genes are TRBV3-1 (or the pseudogene TRBV3-2) and TRBJ1-2; the match to TRBD1 covers 9 bases. The specimen was PBMCs or T cells enriched from blood (not recorded which). The CDR3 DNA is TGTGCCAGCAGCCGACAGGGGGAGAACTATGGCTACACCTTC. Translated, it gives CASSRQGENYGYTF.